The 5 T cell receptor beta chains reported below all come from one sample, sequenced in a study of cytomegalovirus exposure and HLA in healthy donors. The PCR employed 60 Vbeta primers together with 13 Jbeta primers. The data were produced by immunoSEQ multiplex PCR, yet TCRdb's version contains in-frame clones alone and is incomplete. The table shows 160,000 or so clones, with roughly 79% occurring only once. Sequenced: PBMCs. These receptors came from a woman aged 45-59 years in good health and CMV-seronegative.

CDR3 in amino acids: CASSDGLTAFF. The CDR3 coding sequence is TGTGCCAGCAGTGATGGACTAACGGCGTTCTTC. The chain recombines TRBV2 with TRBJ2-1; possibly TRBD2 for D (6 bases). Germline lookup yields CDR1 SNHLY and CDR2 FYNNEI. V lost 3 bases and J lost 15, with 12 bases in between. CDR3 length: 11 amino acids.

The CDR3 nucleotides are TGTGCCAGCAGCCCTTCCTTGGGACAGATTAACTATGGCTACACCTTC. This gives the protein CASSPSLGQINYGYTF. This chain connects TRBV4-2 to TRBJ1-2, with 7 bases aligning to TRBD1. Looked up from germline, CDR1 is LGHNA and CDR2 is YNFKEQ. The CDR3 is 16 residues long. The ends lost 4 bases at V and 1 base at J; junction bases unmatched: 9.

This chain's CDR3 is CASSLKGLAGGETQYF. For the CDR3, the DNA is TGTGCCAGCAGCTTAAAAGGTCTAGCGGGAGGGGAGACCCAGTACTTC. This sequence joins TRBV7-2 and TRBJ2-5, with 12 bases identical to TRBD2. V shed 2 bases, J shed 5 bases, and the junction held 6 bases outside the gene matches. CDR3 length: 16 amino acids. CDR1 SGHTA and CDR2 FQGNSA come from the germline V gene.

J is TRBJ2-7 and V is TRBV7-2; 9 bases are shared with TRBD2. V lost 3 bases and J lost 7; bases outside the gene matches: 4. Germline CDR1 and CDR2: SGHTA and FQGNSA. There are 13 residues in the CDR3. This CDR3 is CASSLSSGGEQYF. The CDR3 DNA sequence: TGTGCCAGCAGCTTGAGTAGCGGGGGTGAGCAGTACTTC.

The chain has TRBV9 and TRBJ2-1, with 9 bases fitting TRBD2. V trimming: 0 bases; J trimming: 5 bases; junction bases outside the gene matches: 3. Germline V gene lookup returns CDR1 SGDLS and CDR2 YYNGEE. The CDR3 covers 15 residues. The CDR3 DNA sequence: TGTGCCAGCAGCGTAGCGTCTAGCGGGAACAATGAGCAGTTCTTC. Protein product: CASSVASSGNNEQFF.